This TCR beta chain was sequenced during a study of tumor T cells in aggressive B-cell lymphoma. To note about this clone: Other DNA sequences of this sample code for an identical CDR3.

The method was immunoSEQ multiplex PCR; TCRdb's version includes in-frame clones alone and lacks a portion of them. The sample contains a few thousand clones, 94% of which appear only once. V was trimmed by 6 bases and J by 0 bases, leaving 15 bases between them. The CDR3 consists of 15 residues. The germline CDR1 and CDR2 sequences are SGHTA and FQGNSA. The TCR comes from an adult with diffuse large B cell lymphoma. V is TRBV7-2 and J is TRBJ2-7, with D possibly matching TRBD2 (6 bases). Material for sequencing was tumor tissue. The CDR3 sequence: CASRVSGGLSYEQYF. The CDR3 nucleotides read TGTGCCAGCAGGGTTAGCGGAGGGCTCTCCTACGAGCAGTACTTC.